A single sample is the source of the 6 T cell receptor beta chains below, sequenced in a study of regulatory T cells in long-lasting Graves disease. The time point here: newly diagnosed GD, antithyroid drugs for less than 3 months. RNA extracted from PBMCs served as the sequencing template. Construction of the TCR beta libraries employed iRepertoire HTBI primers in conjunction with Arm-PCR of CDR3 regions. MiXCR, run by TCRdb on the multiplex PCR reads, gives a single entry per CDR3 protein. The sample lists about 620,000 distinct CDR3 sequences, roughly 16% occurring once. The same data also went into a second study, on T cells in Graves' hyperthyroidism and ophthalmopathy.

The sequencing here drew on peripheral blood mononuclear cells (PBMCs), taken at new diagnosis, from a patient treated with antithyroid drugs. These receptors all stem from a woman aged 25 to 45 with Graves disease.

This clonotype was counted between two and nine times. The chain employs TRBV5-1 and TRBJ1-6; D remains unclear. The CDR3 extends over 15 amino acids. Germline CDR1 reads SGHRS; CDR2 reads YFSETQ. V was trimmed by 0 bases and J by 6 bases, leaving 10 bases between them. For the CDR3, the DNA is TGCGCCAGCAGCTTGGAACCCGGTAGTAATTCACCCCTCCACTTT. Translation: CASSLEPGSNSPLHF.

CDR3 in DNA: TGTGCCAGCAGCCAATCATACGGGAGGGCCGCAGATACGCAGTATTTT. Protein sequence: CASSQSYGRAADTQYF. V usage is TRBV16 and J usage is TRBJ2-3; TRBD2 agrees at 8 bases. Germline V gene sequence: CDR1 KGHSY, CDR2 FQNENV. The CDR3 spans 16 residues. V dropped 0 bases and J dropped 4; count of bases not matched to a gene: 6.

This chain links TRBV15 with TRBJ2-5; 16 bases match TRBD2. J gave up 5 bases and V 0 bases, and 18 bases lay outside the gene matches. CDR1 LNHNV and CDR2 YYDKDF come from the germline V gene (reference sequence). This CDR3 has 22 residues. This CDR3 reads CATSREMVSGLAGGSYTETQYF. The CDR3 DNA sequence: TGTGCCACCAGCAGAGAGATGGTTTCGGGACTAGCGGGAGGGTCGTATACGGAGACCCAGTACTTC.

Many counts were recorded for this clonotype. This rearrangement joins TRBV28 to TRBJ1-1, with TRBD1 as a possible D gene (6 bases). Trimming took 4 bases from V and 0 from J, leaving 12 bases between them. CDR3 length: 15 residues. Germline assignment: CDR1 MDHEN and CDR2 SYDVKM. Here the CDR3 DNA reads TGTGCCAGCAGTTCATCGGGGGCGGTGAACACTGAAGCTTTCTTT. This sequence encodes CASSSSGAVNTEAFF. Combining the CDR3 with reference TRBV28 and TRBJ1-1 gives the whole variable domain DVKVTQSSRYLVKRTGEKVFLECVQDMDHENMFWYRQDPGLGLRLIYFSYDVKMKEKGDIPEGYSVSREKKERFSLILESASTNQTSMYLCASSSSGAVNTEAFFGQGTRLTVV.

This clonotype was found many times. This chain joins TRBV2 and TRBJ2-3; possible D gene TRBD2, 5 bases. V shed 7 bases and J shed 2 bases, with 10 bases lying between them. CDR3 length equals 13 residues. Germline lookup yields CDR1 SNHLY and CDR2 FYNNEI. The CDR3 is CASTRELTDTQYF. CDR3 coding DNA: TGTGCCAGCACCCGGGAACTCACAGATACGCAGTATTTT.

This clonotype was detected many times. The chain combines TRBV2 with TRBJ2-2; no firm D call. Germline CDR1 is SNHLY and CDR2 is FYNNEI. CDR3 length: 15 amino acids. Trimming removed 2 bases at V and 4 bases at J, with 11 bases between. CDR3: CASSELLDPTGELFF. CDR3 sequence (DNA): TGTGCCAGCAGTGAACTGCTAGACCCCACCGGGGAGCTGTTTTTT. The full variable domain, completed using reference TRBV2 and TRBJ2-2, is EPEVTQTPSHQVTQMGQEVILRCVPISNHLYFYWYRQILGQKVEFLVSFYNNEISEKSEIFDDQFSVERPDGSNFTLKIRSTKLEDSAMYFCASSELLDPTGELFFGEGSRLTVL.